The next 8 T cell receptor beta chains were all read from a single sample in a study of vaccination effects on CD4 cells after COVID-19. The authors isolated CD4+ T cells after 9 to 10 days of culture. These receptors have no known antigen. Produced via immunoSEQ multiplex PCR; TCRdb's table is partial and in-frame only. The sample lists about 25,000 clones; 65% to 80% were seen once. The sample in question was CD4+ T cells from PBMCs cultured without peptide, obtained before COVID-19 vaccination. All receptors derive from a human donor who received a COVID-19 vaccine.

The CDR3 region is CASSEAPRVRSPLHF. CDR3 nucleotides: TGTGCCAGCAGTGAAGCACCCCGGGTGCGGTCACCCCTCCACTTT. The chain couples TRBV2 to TRBJ1-6; D not resolved. The germline gives CDR1 SNHLY, CDR2 FYNNEI. V dropped 0 bases and J dropped 10 bases, with 13 bases sitting between them. This CDR3 region has 15 residues.

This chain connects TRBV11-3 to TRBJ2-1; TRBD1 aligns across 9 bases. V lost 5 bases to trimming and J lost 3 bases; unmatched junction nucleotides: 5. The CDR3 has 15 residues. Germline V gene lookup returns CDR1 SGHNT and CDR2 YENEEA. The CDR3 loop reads CASSARDRDYNEQFF. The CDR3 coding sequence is TGTGCCAGCAGCGCCCGGGACAGGGACTACAATGAGCAGTTCTTC.

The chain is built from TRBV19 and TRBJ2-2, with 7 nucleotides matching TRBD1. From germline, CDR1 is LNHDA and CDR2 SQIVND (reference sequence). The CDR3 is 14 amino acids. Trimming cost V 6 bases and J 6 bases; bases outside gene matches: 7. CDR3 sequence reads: CASSSGQEAGELFF. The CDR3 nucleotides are TGTGCCAGTAGCTCCGGACAGGAGGCCGGGGAGCTGTTTTTT.

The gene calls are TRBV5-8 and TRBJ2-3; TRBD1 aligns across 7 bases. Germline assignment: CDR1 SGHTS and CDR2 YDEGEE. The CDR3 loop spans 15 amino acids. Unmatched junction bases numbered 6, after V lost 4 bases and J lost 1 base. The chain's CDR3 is CASSLNGQGTDTQYF. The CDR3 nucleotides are TGTGCCAGCAGCCTCAACGGACAGGGCACAGATACGCAGTATTTT.

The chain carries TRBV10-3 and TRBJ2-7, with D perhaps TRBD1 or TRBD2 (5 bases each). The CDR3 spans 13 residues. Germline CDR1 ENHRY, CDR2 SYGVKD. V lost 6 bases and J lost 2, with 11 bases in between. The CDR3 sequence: CAIRGTETYEQYF. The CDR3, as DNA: TGTGCCATCAGGGGGACGGAAACCTACGAGCAGTACTTC.

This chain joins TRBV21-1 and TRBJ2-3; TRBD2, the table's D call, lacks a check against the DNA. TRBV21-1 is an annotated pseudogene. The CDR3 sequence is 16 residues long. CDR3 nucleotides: TGTGCCAGCAGCAGTAGCGGGAGCCCCCCCACAGATACGCAGTATTTT. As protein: CASSSSGSPPTDTQYF.

As DNA, the CDR3 is TGTGCTAGTGGTTTGGTACTAGCCGAGACCCAGTACTTC. Its translation: CASGLVLAETQYF. This rearrangement joins TRBV12-5 to TRBJ2-5; D may be TRBD2 (6 bases). V shed 0 bases and J shed 5 bases, with 7 bases lying between them. The germline CDR1 and CDR2 sequences are LGHNT and FRNRAP. This CDR3 region has 13 residues.

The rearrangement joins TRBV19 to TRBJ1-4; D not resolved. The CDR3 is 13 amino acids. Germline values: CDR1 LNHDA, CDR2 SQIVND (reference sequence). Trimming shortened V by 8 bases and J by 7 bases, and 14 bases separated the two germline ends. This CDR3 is CASRDKGGEKLFF. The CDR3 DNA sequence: TGTGCCAGTCGTGACAAGGGCGGTGAAAAACTGTTTTTT.